This is a list of T cell receptor beta chains from one sample in a study of radiation and T cells in renal cell carcinoma. Only in-frame clones appear in the TCRdb table, and some are missing; sequencing was by immunoSEQ multiplex PCR. The table lists under 100,000 clones, around 85% of them singletons. Source: blood, taken from a patient whose treatment included radiotherapy and nephrectomy. The receptor set was obtained from a man aged 50-60 years with renal cell carcinoma. The CDR3 runs from the conserved cysteine through the conserved F or W. The D gene is left open where the match is weak. Expanded clones are given a class, and other clones once, few, many or no size at all.

.	TRBV11-1	few	TRBJ2-7	CASSPSSYEQYF	TGTGCCAGCAGCCCTAGCTCCTACGAGCAGTACTTC
.	TRBV5-1	.	TRBJ1-5	CASSLGMDQPQHF	TGCGCCAGCAGTCTTGGAATGGATCAGCCCCAGCATTTT
TRBD1	TRBV7-9	.	TRBJ1-2	CASSSGTERYGYTF	TGTGCCAGCAGCTCGGGGACAGAACGCTATGGCTACACCTTC
.	TRBV9	.	TRBJ2-7	CASSVGPGALDEQYF	TGTGCCAGCAGCGTAGGGCCGGGGGCGCTGGACGAGCAGTACTTC
TRBD2	TRBV5-1	.	TRBJ2-1	CASGTRGDSYNEQFF	TGCGCCAGCGGGACTCGGGGGGACTCCTACAATGAGCAGTTCTTC
.	TRBV5-6	.	TRBJ2-7	CASSLGAPYEQYF	TGTGCCAGCAGCCTCGGGGCCCCCTACGAGCAGTACTTC
.	TRBV10-3	few	TRBJ2-5	CAISPLTSTQETQYF	TGTGCCATCTCTCCCCTGACGAGCACCCAAGAGACCCAGTACTTC
.	TRBV7-9	.	TRBJ1-3	CASSSRLAAGNTIYF	TGTGCCAGCAGCTCCCGACTAGCCGCTGGAAACACCATATATTTT
TRBD1	TRBV23-1	.	TRBJ2-7	CASSQSMGQGAAEQYF	TGCGCCAGCAGTCAATCTATGGGACAGGGGGCGGCCGAGCAGTACTTC
TRBD2	TRBV15	once	TRBJ2-5	CATSKITTVGTSGGIVGETQYF	TGTGCCACCAGCAAAATTACTACCGTAGGGACTAGCGGAGGGATCGTGGGAGAGACCCAGTACTTC
.	TRBV25-1	.	TRBJ2-4	CASSEGVAKNIQYF	TGTGCCAGCAGCGAAGGAGTAGCCAAAAACATTCAGTACTTC
.	TRBV29-1	.	TRBJ2-1	CSAGEAYNEQFF	TGCAGCGCCGGGGAGGCCTACAATGAGCAGTTCTTC
.	TRBV30	.	TRBJ2-3	CAWSGPAADTQYF	TGTGCCTGGAGTGGGCCTGCCGCGGATACGCAGTATTTT
TRBD1	TRBV18	.	TRBJ1-4	CASSRDRVANEKLFF	TGTGCCAGCTCCCGAGACAGGGTAGCTAATGAAAAACTGTTTTTT
TRBD1	TRBV6-6	.	TRBJ1-5	CASSQQGAGQPQHF	TGTGCCAGCAGTCAACAGGGGGCTGGTCAGCCCCAGCATTTT
TRBD2	TRBV7-6	.	TRBJ2-7	CASSEPGLAGEEQYF	TGTGCCAGCAGTGAACCGGGACTAGCGGGGGAAGAGCAGTACTTC
.	TRBV6-1	.	TRBJ1-1	CASSAQHEALNTEAFF	TGTGCCAGCAGTGCCCAGCATGAGGCCCTGAACACTGAAGCTTTCTTT
.	TRBV19	.	TRBJ1-2	CASSIRAAGYTF	TGTGCCAGTAGTATACGGGCTGCTGGCTACACCTTC
.	TRBV7-2	.	TRBJ1-1	CASSPARRGTEAFF	TGTGCCAGCAGTCCGGCGAGGAGGGGCACTGAAGCTTTCTTT
.	TRBV9	.	TRBJ1-1	CASSVGILTEAFF	TGTGCCAGCAGCGTAGGGATTTTAACTGAAGCTTTCTTT
.	TRBV29-1	.	TRBJ2-5	CSVEEGSQETQYF	TGCAGCGTTGAAGAAGGCAGCCAAGAGACCCAGTACTTC
.	TRBV5-1	once	TRBJ1-4	CASSLGQRNEKLFF	TGCGCCAGCAGCTTGGGACAGCGAAATGAAAAACTGTTTTTT
TRBD2	TRBV10-3	.	TRBJ2-2	CAISEFVGRSNTGELFF	TGTGCCATCAGTGAGTTCGTCGGGAGGTCGAACACCGGGGAGCTGTTTTTT
.	TRBV5-4	.	TRBJ2-7	CASSSGLNSYEQYF	TGTGCCAGCAGCTCCGGACTCAACTCCTACGAGCAGTACTTC
.	TRBV7-9	.	TRBJ2-5	CASSFGIAQETQYF	TGTGCCAGCAGCTTTGGGATAGCACAAGAGACCCAGTACTTC
.	TRBV28	.	TRBJ1-5	CASTPHGQRSNQPQHF	TGTGCCAGCACCCCGCATGGACAACGGAGCAATCAGCCCCAGCATTTT
.	TRBV5-1	once	TRBJ1-4	CASSFMGGLSEKLFF	TGCGCCAGCAGCTTCATGGGGGGCCTGAGTGAAAAACTGTTTTTT
TRBD2	TRBV27	.	TRBJ2-7	CASRSGRAREQYF	TGTGCCAGCCGTAGCGGGAGGGCCCGCGAGCAGTACTTC
.	TRBV7-9	.	TRBJ2-2	CASSRQITGELFF	TGTGCCAGCAGCCGACAGATCACCGGGGAGCTGTTTTTT
.	TRBV29-1	.	TRBJ2-2	CSVGPNANTGELFF	TGCAGCGTTGGACCGAACGCGAACACCGGGGAGCTGTTTTTT
TRBD1	TRBV19	.	TRBJ2-3	CASSKGQGTDTQYF	TGTGCCAGTAGTAAGGGACAGGGCACAGATACGCAGTATTTT
.	TRBV7-2	.	TRBJ2-3	CASTPQPPPDTQYF	TGTGCCAGCACCCCGCAACCCCCCCCAGATACGCAGTATTTT
.	TRBV18	.	TRBJ2-5	CASSPGQQETQYF	TGTGCCAGCTCACCCGGACAGCAAGAGACCCAGTACTTC
.	TRBV7-9	few	TRBJ2-1	CASSFGSSYNEQFF	TGTGCCAGCAGCTTTGGGAGCTCCTACAATGAGCAGTTCTTC
.	TRBV6-5	.	TRBJ2-7	CASSYSKGYEQYF	TGTGCCAGCAGTTACTCGAAAGGCTACGAGCAGTACTTC
.	TRBV10-2	.	TRBJ1-1	CASCPDPNTEAFF	TGCGCCAGCTGCCCCGACCCGAACACTGAAGCTTTCTTT
.	TRBV10-1	.	TRBJ1-5	CASSESGFNQPQHF	TGCGCCAGCAGTGAGTCAGGGTTTAATCAGCCCCAGCATTTT
.	TRBV21-1	.	TRBJ1-4	CASSKGVGTNEKLFF	TGTGCCAGCAGCAAAGGGGTCGGGACTAATGAAAAACTGTTTTTT
.	TRBV5-6	.	TRBJ2-7	CASSLGSGHKAYEQYF	TGTGCCAGCAGCTTGGGATCGGGGCATAAAGCCTACGAGCAGTACTTC
TRBD1	TRBV7-2	.	TRBJ1-5	CASSLAPQGASQPQHF	TGTGCCAGCAGCTTAGCCCCACAGGGGGCAAGTCAGCCCCAGCATTTT
.	TRBV19	.	TRBJ2-1	CASRTGSAYNEQFF	TGTGCCAGTCGGACCGGGAGCGCCTACAATGAGCAGTTCTTC
TRBD2	TRBV5-1	.	TRBJ2-1	CASSAGLAAGSYNEQFF	TGCGCCAGCAGCGCCGGACTAGCGGCCGGCTCCTACAATGAGCAGTTCTTC
TRBD2	TRBV7-2	few	TRBJ2-7	CASSMGTSGRAYEQYF	TGTGCCAGCAGCATGGGGACTAGCGGGAGGGCCTACGAGCAGTACTTC
TRBD2	TRBV18	few	TRBJ2-3	CASSPRLAGGTDTQYF	TGTGCCAGCTCACCACGACTAGCGGGAGGGACAGATACGCAGTATTTT
.	TRBV5-1	few	TRBJ1-6	CASSLVPQGSSYNSPLHF	TGCGCCAGCAGCTTGGTGCCGCAGGGGAGCTCCTATAATTCACCCCTCCACTTT
TRBD2	TRBV9	.	TRBJ2-1	CASSEGTSGSSYNEQFF	TGTGCCAGCAGCGAGGGGACTAGCGGGAGCTCCTACAATGAGCAGTTCTTC
.	TRBV27	.	TRBJ2-5	CASSLSTGIETQYF	TGTGCCAGCAGTTTATCGACAGGAATAGAGACCCAGTACTTC
.	TRBV9	.	TRBJ2-5	CASGPRVGQETQYF	TGTGCCAGCGGACCCAGAGTTGGCCAAGAGACCCAGTACTTC